This TCR beta chain derives from a study of T-cell reconstitution after alpha-beta-depleted transplantation in children. Study-level results: Newly made T cells mostly supplied T-cell counts and diversity one year after transplant. Expanded clones from the graft, numbering several hundred, reportedly supplied alpha-beta T cells about two months after transplant. In some patients, recipient T cells and intrathymic progenitors surviving conditioning explained high day-60 diversity.

Construction of the TCRbeta library involved unique molecular identifiers. TCRdb fed the PCR reads into MiXCR, producing one record per CDR3 protein. The sample lists 530,000 or so distinct CDR3 sequences; more than 20% were seen once. Remarks on this clonotype: What it binds is unknown.

The receptor was derived from a boy in the first two years of life with Wiskott-Aldrich syndrome, due to receive a stem cell transplant. Sequences were derived from PBMCs, sampled before TCRalphabeta/CD19-depleted stem cell transplant.

DNA of the CDR3: TGCAGTGCTAGTTCCAGAGGCGGCGTAGACGGAGTGTTCTTC. It codes for CSASSRGGVDGVFF. The chain links TRBV20-1 to TRBJ2-1; D remains ambiguous. From germline, CDR1 is DFQATT and CDR2 SNEGSKA (reference sequence). CDR3 size: 14 residues. Between the trimmed V and J ends, which lost 3 bases and 15 bases, there was a span of 24 bases.